The T cell receptor (beta chain) described here comes from a study of OX40 agonist ivuxolimab in advanced cancers. Repertoires were generated with immunoSEQ multiplex PCR, while TCRdb's copy carries only in-frame clones and drops some. The sample gives 26,000 or so clones, approximately 83% of which show up once; around 14% is in the top ten. The CDR3 runs to 15 residues. CDR1 and CDR2 from the germline V gene are SNHLY and FYNNEI. Trimming removed 2 bases from V and 6 bases from J, with 14 bases in between. The chain employs TRBV2 and TRBJ1-5; TRBD1 might be the D (6 bases). The TCR was taken from an adult with an advanced solid tumor such as melanoma, head and neck, liver or kidney cancer. This material consisted of CD4+ or CD8+ T cells sorted from blood, taken in a trial of the OX40 agonist ivuxolimab. The CDR3 region has the DNA TGTGCCAGCAGTGAATCAGGGGCTTCTTTTCAGCCCCAGCATTTT. It is translated as CASSESGASFQPQHF.